This entry lists 30 T cell receptor beta chains sequenced from one sample in a study of follicular helper T cells after annual influenza vaccination. Time point reported: 2015-2016 season, 7 days after influenza vaccination. Sequenced by immunoSEQ multiplex PCR; TCRdb stores in-frame clones only, minus some. The sample has 3,500 to 5,000 clones; roughly 86% are singletons. The sequencing here drew on CXCR5+ CD38- circulating T follicular helper cells from blood, taken 7 days after influenza vaccination. Subset specified: circulating Tfh, non-naive CD4+CXCR5+PD-1+ (ICOS+CD38+ or ICOS-CD38-). These receptors all stem from an adult who received the influenza vaccine.

The chain couples TRBV29-1 to TRBJ2-1, with unresolved D. This CDR3 has 12 amino acids. Trimming removed 2 bases from V and 4 bases from J, with 6 bases in between. From germline, CDR1 is SQVTM and CDR2 ANQGSEA. This CDR3 reads CSVENNYNEQFF. The DNA for the CDR3 is TGCAGCGTTGAAAACAATTACAATGAGCAGTTCTTC.

The chain is built from TRBV2 and TRBJ2-1; 12 bases align to TRBD2. The J segment lost 0 bases and the V segment lost 4 bases, leaving 10 bases of the junction unmatched. This CDR3 has 19 residues. Per the germline V gene, CDR1 is SNHLY and CDR2 is FYNNEI. This chain's CDR3 is CASSVAASGRESSYNEQFF. The CDR3 coding sequence is TGTGCCAGCAGTGTTGCGGCTAGCGGGAGGGAGAGCTCCTACAATGAGCAGTTCTTC.

V is TRBV2 and J is TRBJ2-2; D not resolved. CDR3 length equals 16 residues. Per germline, CDR1 SNHLY and CDR2 FYNNEI. Trimming took 8 bases from V and 0 from J, leaving 16 bases between them. The CDR3 here is CASLSPGQTNTGELFF. The CDR3, as DNA: TGTGCCAGCCTTTCACCCGGTCAGACGAACACCGGGGAGCTGTTTTTT. Drawing the rest from reference TRBV2 and TRBJ2-2, the complete variable domain is EPEVTQTPSHQVTQMGQEVILRCVPISNHLYFYWYRQILGQKVEFLVSFYNNEISEKSEIFDDQFSVERPDGSNFTLKIRSTKLEDSAMYFCASLSPGQTNTGELFFGEGSRLTVL.

This chain connects TRBV30 to TRBJ2-7, with a possible D match to TRBD2 (5 bases). The CDR3 contains 14 residues. Trimming removed 0 bases from V and 5 bases from J, with 14 bases in between. The germline V gene encodes CDR1 GTSNPN and CDR2 SVGIG (reference sequence). CDR3: CAWSVLGAENEQYF. The CDR3 coding sequence is TGTGCCTGGAGTGTACTGGGAGCGGAGAACGAGCAGTACTTC.

This clone was detected once. V and J are TRBV19 and TRBJ1-3; 9 nucleotides line up with TRBD1. CDR3 size: 18 residues. In germline, CDR1 is LNHDA, CDR2 SQIVND (reference sequence). After removal of 5 bases from V and 3 bases from J, the junction contained 14 bases not matched to a gene. This CDR3 is CASSRSPGTGFGGNTIYF. In DNA, the CDR3 is TGTGCCAGTAGTCGAAGTCCCGGGACAGGGTTTGGTGGAAACACCATATATTTT.

The CDR3 DNA is TGTGCCAGCGCTGGAAACACCATATATTTT. Amino acids: CASAGNTIYF. The chain links TRBV6-9 to TRBJ1-3; unclear D gene. V was trimmed by 8 bases and J by 2 bases, leaving 1 base between them. The length of the CDR3 is 10 residues. Germline-derived CDR1 and CDR2 are MNHGY and SVAAGI.

This chain uses TRBV28 with TRBJ1-2; TRBD1 agrees at 11 bases. Germline CDR1 and CDR2: MDHEN and SYDVKM. The CDR3 runs to 15 residues. The J segment lost 4 bases and the V segment lost 5 bases, leaving 6 bases of the junction unmatched. DNA for the CDR3: TGTGCCAGCAGTAGTACCGGGACAGGGGGCTATGGCTACACCTTC. It encodes CASSSTGTGGYGYTF.

The chain joins TRBV18 to TRBJ2-7; 10 positions match TRBD1. Germline V CDR1 and CDR2: KGHSH, LQKENI. The CDR3 runs 15 residues. V trimming: 6 bases; J trimming: 3 bases; junction bases outside the gene matches: 8. CDR3: CASSQATGGIYEQYF. In DNA form, the CDR3 reads TGTGCCAGCTCCCAGGCGACAGGGGGCATCTACGAGCAGTACTTC.

This chain uses TRBV5-1 with TRBJ2-3; 10 bases match TRBD1. Germline V gives CDR1 SGHRS, CDR2 YFSETQ. The V segment lost 6 bases and the J segment 2 bases; nucleotides outside the gene matches: 6. This CDR3 comprises 15 residues. Written as DNA, the CDR3 is TGCGCCAGCACCATGACAGGGGGCCCCACAGATACGCAGTATTTT. It encodes CASTMTGGPTDTQYF.

This chain links TRBV5-6 with TRBJ2-1; D not resolved. Germline-derived CDR1 and CDR2 are SGHDT and YYEEEE. V was cut by 3 bases and J by 8 bases, with 12 bases left in between. The CDR3 has 13 residues. The CDR3 DNA sequence: TGTGCCAGCAGCTCACAAAACGGTCATGAGCAGTTCTTC. Translated, it gives CASSSQNGHEQFF.

The chain has TRBV9 and TRBJ2-5; 10 bases match TRBD2. Germline trimming cut 0 bases from V and 6 bases from J; bases unmatched to any gene: 11. The CDR3 covers 17 residues. In germline, CDR1 is SGDLS, CDR2 YYNGEE. CDR3 nucleotides: TGTGCCAGCAGCGTAGAATCGGGGAGCGGGGGGGCTAAGACCCAGTACTTC. Translation gives CASSVESGSGGAKTQYF.

The V and J genes are TRBV28 and TRBJ2-3; perhaps TRBD1 as D (8 bases). V lost 6 bases and J lost 5, with 12 bases in between. The CDR3 extends over 13 amino acids. The germline V gene has CDR1 MDHEN and CDR2 SYDVKM. The CDR3 protein is CASRQGGIDTQYF. As DNA, the CDR3 is TGTGCCAGCAGACAGGGGGGGATAGATACGCAGTATTTT.

DNA of the CDR3: TGCAGCGTTTGGGTAGGCGGGAAAAACATTCAGTACTTC. The encoded protein is CSVWVGGKNIQYF. The chain recombines TRBV29-1 with TRBJ2-4; D is possibly TRBD2 (5 bases). The germline V and J ends were trimmed by 5 bases and 4 bases, with 12 bases remaining between them. The CDR3 runs to 13 residues. Germline-derived CDR1 and CDR2 are SQVTM and ANQGSEA.

V gene TRBV18 combines with J gene TRBJ1-1; D gene ambiguous. Trimming left V 6 bases short and J 1 base short, with 15 bases between. The germline V gene has CDR1 KGHSH and CDR2 LQKENI. The CDR3 spans 15 residues. The CDR3 reads CASSRDDRENTEAFF. CDR3 nucleotides: TGTGCCAGCTCCCGTGACGACCGAGAGAACACTGAAGCTTTCTTT.

DNA of the CDR3: TGTGCCAGCAGCCCGAATTCTCCAGGGGCCAACGTCCTGACTTTC. This sequence encodes CASSPNSPGANVLTF. This chain connects TRBV6-1 to TRBJ2-6; D unresolved. The CDR3 covers 15 residues. V was clipped by 6 bases and J by 4 bases, with 13 bases between them. Germline CDR1 MNHNS, CDR2 SASEGT.

This clone has just one count. The chain links TRBV6-1 to TRBJ1-1; 8 nucleotides match TRBD1. The CDR3 covers 16 residues. The germline V gene encodes CDR1 MNHNS and CDR2 SASEGT. V trimming: 3 bases; J trimming: 1 base; junction bases outside the gene matches: 7. The CDR3 loop is CASSDGTGYRNTEAFF. The CDR3 coding sequence is TGTGCCAGCAGTGATGGGACAGGTTACAGGAACACTGAAGCTTTCTTT.

This clone was counted once. This rearrangement joins TRBV7-8 to TRBJ1-1; tentative D call: TRBD1 (5 bases). V dropped 1 base and J dropped 4 bases, with 10 bases sitting between them. The CDR3 runs 14 residues. Germline V gene lookup returns CDR1 SGHVS and CDR2 FQNEAQ. The chain's CDR3 is CASSLVSGGTEAFF. In DNA, the CDR3 is TGTGCCAGCAGCTTAGTATCCGGGGGCACTGAAGCTTTCTTT.

The chain uses TRBV6-6 and TRBJ1-1, with D tentatively TRBD1 (6 bases). V shed 7 bases and J shed 1 base, with 16 bases lying between them. Germline CDR1 MNHNY, CDR2 SVGAGI (reference sequence). CDR3 length equals 15 residues. Here the CDR3 DNA reads TGTGCCAGCACTATACGGGGGCAGGGGAACACTGAAGCTTTCTTT. It yields the protein CASTIRGQGNTEAFF.

The rearrangement joins TRBV7-3 to TRBJ2-5; the D gene is possibly TRBD2 (5 bases). Germline V gene sequence: CDR1 SGHTA, CDR2 FQGTGA. The CDR3 covers 13 residues. Between the trimmed V and J ends, which lost 4 bases and 4 bases, there was a span of 10 bases. CDR3 loop: CASSYGSGETQYF. The CDR3 bases are TGTGCCAGCAGCTATGGCAGCGGAGAGACCCAGTACTTC.

The rearrangement uses TRBV30 and TRBJ1-3, with D perhaps TRBD1 (6 bases). Trimming shortened V by 7 bases and J by 3 bases, and 13 bases separated the two germline ends. The CDR3 contains 13 residues. Germline V gene sequence: CDR1 GTSNPN, CDR2 SVGIG (reference sequence). CDR3 amino acids: CASHRDFGNTIYF. DNA for the CDR3: TGTGCCTCCCACAGGGACTTTGGAAACACCATATATTTT. Variable domain in full (rest from reference TRBV30 and TRBJ1-3): SQTIHQWPATLVQPVGSPLSLECTVEGTSNPNLYWYRQAAGRGLQLLFYSVGIGQISSEVPQNLSASRPQDRQFILSSKKLLLSDSGFYLCASHRDFGNTIYFGEGSWLTVV.

This clone was counted once. V gene TRBV9 combines with J gene TRBJ2-5, with 7 bases matching TRBD1. The V and J ends lost 4 bases and 3 bases, in that order; junction bases with no gene match: 9. Germline V gene sequence: CDR1 SGDLS, CDR2 YYNGEE. This CDR3 region has 15 residues. The CDR3 coding sequence is TGTGCCAGCAGCCCCACCGGACAGGCGAAAGAGACCCAGTACTTC. Protein product: CASSPTGQAKETQYF.

This clone was observed a handful of times. V and J are TRBV6-1 and TRBJ2-1; 9 nucleotides line up with TRBD2. The V gene's germline CDR1 is MNHNS and CDR2 SASEGT. The CDR3 consists of 15 residues. Trimming took 6 bases from V and 1 from J; bases not matched to a gene: 4. The CDR3 coding sequence is TGTGCCAGCAGAAACCTAGCGGGATCCTACAATGAGCAGTTCTTC. Protein: CASRNLAGSYNEQFF.

This clone occurred a few times. The chain is built from TRBV7-8 and TRBJ2-7; possibly TRBD1 for D (5 bases). The CDR3 loop spans 15 amino acids. Germline V gene sequence: CDR1 SGHVS, CDR2 FQNEAQ. Trimming pared 1 base from V and 6 bases from J, leaving 16 bases between. CDR3 in amino acids: CASSLEGRVASEQYF. The DNA of the CDR3 is TGTGCCAGCAGCTTAGAGGGCAGGGTTGCTAGCGAGCAGTACTTC.

The V gene is TRBV5-1, the J gene TRBJ1-3; TRBD1 matches at 7 bases. Looked up from germline, CDR1 is SGHRS and CDR2 is YFSETQ. The CDR3 has 15 amino acids. After removal of 0 bases from V and 4 bases from J, the junction contained 4 bases not matched to a gene. DNA for the CDR3: TGCGCCAGCAGCTTGGTCCCGGGACAGGGAAACACCATATATTTT. It translates to CASSLVPGQGNTIYF.

The rearrangement uses TRBV12-5 and TRBJ2-3; TRBD2 matches 11 bases. In germline, CDR1 is LGHNT, CDR2 FRNRAP. The CDR3 sequence is 18 residues long. Trimming at V came to 3 bases and at J to 0 bases, leaving 8 bases not matched to a gene. The CDR3 bases are TGTGCTAGTGGTTTAGGGTCTAGCGGGGGGCCTAGCACAGATACGCAGTATTTT. This codes for CASGLGSSGGPSTDTQYF.

The chain couples TRBV10-3 to TRBJ1-2, with TRBD1 as a possible D gene (5 bases). Deletions cut 8 bases from V and 5 bases from J, with 18 bases between. Germline lookup yields CDR1 ENHRY and CDR2 SYGVKD. This CDR3 is built from 14 residues. For the CDR3, the DNA is TGTGCCATCGGGGATAGCGACAGCCTTTATGGCTACACCTTC. As protein: CAIGDSDSLYGYTF.

V is TRBV5-1 and J is TRBJ1-4; no clear D gene. The CDR3 runs 15 residues. The V end was cut by 4 bases, the J end by 0 bases, with 10 bases between. Germline V lookup: CDR1 SGHRS, CDR2 YFSETQ. CDR3 in DNA: TGCGCCAGCAGCATAAGGACCGCAACTAATGAAAAACTGTTTTTT. Amino acids: CASSIRTATNEKLFF. The full variable domain, with the rest looked up from reference TRBV5-1 and TRBJ1-4, is KAGVTQTPRYLIKTRGQQVTLSCSPISGHRSVSWYQQTPGQGLQFLFEYFSETQRNKGNFPGRFSGRQFSNSRSEMNVSTLELGDSALYLCASSIRTATNEKLFFGSGTQLSVL.

Comments on this clone: Relative to the germline gene, one junction end is altered; a read error may explain this. The chain carries TRBV5-8 and TRBJ2-1; 9 bases agree with TRBD1. CDR1 and CDR2 (germline): SGHTS, YDEGEE. There are 15 residues in the CDR3. In DNA, the CDR3 is TGTGCCAGCAGCTCCCGACTTCCGGGACAGGGTATGACGGTCTTC. Encoded protein: CASSSRLPGQGMTVF. Using reference TRBV5-8 and TRBJ2-1 for the parts outside the CDR3, the full variable domain is EAGVTQSPTHLIKTRGQQATLRCSPISGHTSVYWYQQALGLGLQFLLWYDEGEERNRGNFPPRFSGRQFPNYSSELNVNALELEDSALYLCASSSRLPGQGMTVFGPGTRLTVL.

This clone was observed once. The chain couples TRBV7-9 to TRBJ1-1, with D perhaps matching TRBD1 (6 bases). CDR1 is SEHNR, CDR2 FQNEAQ, per germline (reference sequence). The CDR3 sequence is 14 residues long. V shed 4 bases and J shed 1 base, with 10 bases lying between them. The CDR3: CASSSRDKNTEAFF. As DNA, the CDR3 is TGTGCCAGCAGCTCCCGGGACAAGAACACTGAAGCTTTCTTT.

The rearrangement links TRBV27 to TRBJ1-1, with TRBD1 as a possible D gene (6 bases). With 6 bases removed from V and 5 bases from J, the gap between germline ends came to 19 bases. The V gene's germline CDR1 is MNHEY and CDR2 SMNVEV (reference sequence). The CDR3 extends over 15 amino acids. The CDR3 nucleotides read TGTGCCAGCAGGCTTTCGGGGGGCAGTGGGACTGAAGCTTTCTTT. It yields the protein CASRLSGGSGTEAFF.